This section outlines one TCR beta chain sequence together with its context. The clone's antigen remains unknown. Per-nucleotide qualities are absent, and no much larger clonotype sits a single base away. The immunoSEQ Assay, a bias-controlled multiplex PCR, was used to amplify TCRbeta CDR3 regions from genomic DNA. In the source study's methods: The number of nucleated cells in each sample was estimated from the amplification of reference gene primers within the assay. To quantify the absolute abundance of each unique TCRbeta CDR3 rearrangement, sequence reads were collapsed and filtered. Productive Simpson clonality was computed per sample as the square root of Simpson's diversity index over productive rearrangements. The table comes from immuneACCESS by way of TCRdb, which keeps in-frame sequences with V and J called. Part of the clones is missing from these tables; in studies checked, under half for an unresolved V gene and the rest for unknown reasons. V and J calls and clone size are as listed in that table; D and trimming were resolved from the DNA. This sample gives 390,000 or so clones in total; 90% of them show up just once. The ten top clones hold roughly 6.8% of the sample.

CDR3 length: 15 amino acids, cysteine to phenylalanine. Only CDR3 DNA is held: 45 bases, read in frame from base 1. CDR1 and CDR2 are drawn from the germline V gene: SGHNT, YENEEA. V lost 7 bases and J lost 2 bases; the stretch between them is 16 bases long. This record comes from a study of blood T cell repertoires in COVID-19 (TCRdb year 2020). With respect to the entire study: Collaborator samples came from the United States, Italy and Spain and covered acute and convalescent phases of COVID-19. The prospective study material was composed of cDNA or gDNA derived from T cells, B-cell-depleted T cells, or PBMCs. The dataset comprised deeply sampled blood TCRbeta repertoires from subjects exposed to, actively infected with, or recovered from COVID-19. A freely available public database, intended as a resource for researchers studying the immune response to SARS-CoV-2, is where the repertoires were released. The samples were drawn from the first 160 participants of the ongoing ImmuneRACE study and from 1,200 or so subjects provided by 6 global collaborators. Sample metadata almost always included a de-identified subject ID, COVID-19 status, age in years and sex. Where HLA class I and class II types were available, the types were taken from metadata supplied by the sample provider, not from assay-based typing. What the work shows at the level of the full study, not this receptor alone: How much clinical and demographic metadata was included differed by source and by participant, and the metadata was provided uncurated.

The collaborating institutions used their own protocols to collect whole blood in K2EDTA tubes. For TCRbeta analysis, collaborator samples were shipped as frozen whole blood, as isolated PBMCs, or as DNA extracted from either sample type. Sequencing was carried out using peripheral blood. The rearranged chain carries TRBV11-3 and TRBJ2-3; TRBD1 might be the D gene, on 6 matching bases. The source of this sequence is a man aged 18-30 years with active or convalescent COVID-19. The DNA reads TGTGCCAGCACCCAGGGGCGGACCCCCACAGATACGCAGTATTTT. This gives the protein CASTQGRTPTDTQYF.